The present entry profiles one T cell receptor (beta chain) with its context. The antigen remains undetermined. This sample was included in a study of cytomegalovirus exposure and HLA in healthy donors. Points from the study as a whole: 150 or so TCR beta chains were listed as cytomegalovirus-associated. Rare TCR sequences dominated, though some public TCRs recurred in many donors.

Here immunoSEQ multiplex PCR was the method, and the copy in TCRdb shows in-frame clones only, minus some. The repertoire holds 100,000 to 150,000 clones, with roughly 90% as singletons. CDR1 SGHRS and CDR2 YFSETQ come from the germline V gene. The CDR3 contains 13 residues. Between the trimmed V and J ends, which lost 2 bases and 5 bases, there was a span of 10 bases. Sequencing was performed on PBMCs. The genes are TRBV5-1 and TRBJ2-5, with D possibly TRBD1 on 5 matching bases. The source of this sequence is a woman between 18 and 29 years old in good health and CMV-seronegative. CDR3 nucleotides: TGCGCCAGCAGCTTTCGCAGGGATGAGACCCAGTACTTC. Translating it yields CASSFRRDETQYF.